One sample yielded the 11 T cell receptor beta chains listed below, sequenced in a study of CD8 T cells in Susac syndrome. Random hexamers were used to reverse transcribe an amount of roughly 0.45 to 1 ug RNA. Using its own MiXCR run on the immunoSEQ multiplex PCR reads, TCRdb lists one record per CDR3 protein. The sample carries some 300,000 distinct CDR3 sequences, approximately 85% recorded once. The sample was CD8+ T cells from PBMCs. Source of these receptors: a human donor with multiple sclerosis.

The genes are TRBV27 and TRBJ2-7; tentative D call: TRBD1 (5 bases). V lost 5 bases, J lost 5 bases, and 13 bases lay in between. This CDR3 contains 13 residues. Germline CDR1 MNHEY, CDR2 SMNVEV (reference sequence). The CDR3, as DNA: TGTGCCAGCAGTACGACAGCGCCCGACGAGCAGTACTTC. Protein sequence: CASSTTAPDEQYF.

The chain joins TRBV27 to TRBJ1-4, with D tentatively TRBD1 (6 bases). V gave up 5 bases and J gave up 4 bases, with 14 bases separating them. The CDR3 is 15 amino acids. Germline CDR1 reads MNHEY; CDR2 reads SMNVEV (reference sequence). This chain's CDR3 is CASSETDSVNEKLFF. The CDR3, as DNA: TGTGCCAGCAGTGAAACGGACAGTGTTAATGAAAAACTGTTTTTT.

CDR3 loop: CASSSSGGVTEQYF. DNA for the CDR3: TGTGCCAGCAGTTCATCCGGGGGTGTCACCGAGCAGTACTTC. V and J are TRBV12-3 or TRBV12-4 and TRBJ2-7; TRBD2 might be the D (6 bases). The CDR3 has 14 amino acids. V was shortened by 4 bases and J by 6 bases, with 16 bases between the two germline ends.

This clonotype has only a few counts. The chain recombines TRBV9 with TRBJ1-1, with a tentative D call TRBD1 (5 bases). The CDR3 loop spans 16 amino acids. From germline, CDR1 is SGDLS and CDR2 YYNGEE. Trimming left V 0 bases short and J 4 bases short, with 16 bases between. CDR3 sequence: CASSVARAFSSTEAFF. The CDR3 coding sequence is TGTGCCAGCAGCGTAGCCAGGGCCTTCTCCTCCACTGAAGCTTTCTTT.

The CDR3 DNA reads as TGTGCCATCAGCGATGCGGCAGGCAATGAGCAGTTCTTC. Translating gives CAISDAAGNEQFF. This rearrangement joins TRBV10-3 to TRBJ2-1; D not certain. The length of the CDR3 is 13 residues. Germline V gene data show CDR1 as ENHRY and CDR2 as SYGVKD. Between the trimmed V and J ends, which lost 6 bases and 6 bases, there was a span of 12 bases.

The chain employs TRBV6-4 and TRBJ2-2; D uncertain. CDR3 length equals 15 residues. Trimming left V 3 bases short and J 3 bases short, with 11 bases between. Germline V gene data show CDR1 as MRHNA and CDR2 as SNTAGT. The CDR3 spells CASSENSWDTGELFF. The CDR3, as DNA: TGTGCCAGCAGTGAAAACAGTTGGGACACCGGGGAGCTGTTTTTT.

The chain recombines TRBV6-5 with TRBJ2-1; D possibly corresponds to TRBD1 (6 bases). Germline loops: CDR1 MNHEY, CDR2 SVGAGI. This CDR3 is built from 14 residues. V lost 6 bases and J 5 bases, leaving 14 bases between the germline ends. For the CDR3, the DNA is TGTGCCAGCAGCAGGGGACACGCAAACAATGAGCAGTTCTTC. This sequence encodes CASSRGHANNEQFF.

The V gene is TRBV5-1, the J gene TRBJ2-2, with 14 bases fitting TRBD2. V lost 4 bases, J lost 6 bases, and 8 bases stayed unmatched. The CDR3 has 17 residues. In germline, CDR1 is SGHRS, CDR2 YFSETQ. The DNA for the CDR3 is TGCGCCAGCAGCGGACCGGGACTAGCGGGAGAGCCCGGGGAGCTGTTTTTT. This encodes CASSGPGLAGEPGELFF.

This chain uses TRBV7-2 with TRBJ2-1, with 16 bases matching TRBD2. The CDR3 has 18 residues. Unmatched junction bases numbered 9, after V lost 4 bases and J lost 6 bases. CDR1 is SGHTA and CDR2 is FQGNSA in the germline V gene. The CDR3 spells CASSSGTSGRANPNEQFF. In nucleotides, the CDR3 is TGTGCCAGCAGCTCCGGGACTAGCGGGAGGGCCAACCCCAATGAGCAGTTCTTC.

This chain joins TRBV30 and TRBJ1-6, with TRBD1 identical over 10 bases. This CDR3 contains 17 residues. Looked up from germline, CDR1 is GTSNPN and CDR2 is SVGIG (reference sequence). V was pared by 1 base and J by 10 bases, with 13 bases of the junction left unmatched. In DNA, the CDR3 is TGTGCCTGGAGTGGATCTCCTTCCGGGACAGGGGACTCACCCCTCCACTTT. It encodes CAWSGSPSGTGDSPLHF.

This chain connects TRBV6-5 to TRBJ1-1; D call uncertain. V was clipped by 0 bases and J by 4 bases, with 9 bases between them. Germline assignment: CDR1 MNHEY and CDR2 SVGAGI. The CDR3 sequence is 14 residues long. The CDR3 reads CASSYSGSSTEAFF. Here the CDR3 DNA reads TGTGCCAGCAGTTACTCAGGCAGTTCCACTGAAGCTTTCTTT.